The 2 T cell receptor beta chains reported below all come from one sample, sequenced in a study of Tregs in tolerant kidney transplant recipients. Here immunoSEQ multiplex PCR was the method, and the copy in TCRdb shows in-frame clones only, minus some. The sample records roughly 70,000 clones, 84% being singletons. Specimen: CD4+ T cells from blood. Receptors were obtained from a human donor in good health.

The chain employs TRBV18 and TRBJ1-2, with D uncertain. Germline values: CDR1 KGHSH, CDR2 LQKENI. The CDR3 consists of 15 residues. V was trimmed by 0 bases and J by 2 bases, leaving 10 bases between them. Here the CDR3 DNA reads TGTGCCAGCTCACCACCCGGCCCGGCCAACTATGGCTACACCTTC. It translates to CASSPPGPANYGYTF.

The chain employs TRBV29-1 and TRBJ1-1; tentatively, D is TRBD1 (6 bases). The CDR3 sequence is 12 residues long. V lost 4 bases to trimming and J lost 5 bases, with 11 bases between them. CDR1 and CDR2 (germline): SQVTM, ANQGSEA. The CDR3 DNA reads as TGCAGCGTTGCGGGGAGGGGGACTGAAGCTTTCTTT. Translated, it gives CSVAGRGTEAFF. The full variable domain, rest sourced from reference TRBV29-1 and TRBJ1-1, is SAVISQKPSRDICQRGTSLTIQCQVDSQVTMMFWYRQQPGQSLTLIATANQGSEATYESGFVIDKFPISRPNLTFSTLTVSNMSPEDSSIYLCSVAGRGTEAFFGQGTRLTVV.